Below, one TCR beta chain is given with its context. J gave up 3 bases and V 1 base, and 10 bases lay outside the gene matches. The CDR3 totals 19 residues. Germline CDR1 is SGHAT and CDR2 is FQNNGV. Original methodology: Nucleated cell number was recorded as an estimate derived from reference gene primer amplification. Data came from immunoSEQ multiplex PCR; TCRdb stores just in-frame clones and leaves some out. The DNA was the basis for D and trimming; V, J and clone size are from that table. The sample carries some 180,000 clones, 75% to 85% recorded once. Patients from Seattle were sampled longitudinally, starting during active infection. The source of the sample is a study of blood T cell repertoires in COVID-19. Whole-study context: Italy, Spain and the United States were the sources of the convalescent and acute COVID-19 samples. PBMCs, B-cell-depleted T cells, or T cells were the source of the cDNA or gDNA that made up the material.

Sequenced input: peripheral blood. The receptor's source is a woman in her 40s with COVID-19, enrolled during active disease. The V and J genes are TRBV11-2 and TRBJ2-3; TRBD2 matches 13 bases. CDR3 sequence: CASSLGLAGGGSRTDTQYF. CDR3 nucleotide sequence: TGTGCCAGCAGCTTAGGACTAGCGGGGGGTGGGAGTCGAACAGATACGCAGTATTTT. Full variable domain (rest looked up from reference TRBV11-2 and TRBJ2-3): EAGVAQSPRYKIIEKRQSVAFWCNPISGHATLYWYQQILGQGPKLLIQFQNNGVVDDSQLPKDRFSAERLKGVDSTLKIQPAKLEDSAVYLCASSLGLAGGGSRTDTQYFGPGTRLTVL.